A single sample is the source of the 15 T cell receptor beta chains below, sequenced in a study of blood T cell repertoires in COVID-19. The method was immunoSEQ multiplex PCR; TCRdb's version includes in-frame clones alone and lacks a portion of them. The data contain roughly 250,000 clones, approximately 79% of them singletons. Specimen: peripheral blood. All receptors come from a woman in her thirties or forties with active or convalescent COVID-19.

The chain carries TRBV18 and TRBJ1-1; possibly TRBD1 for D (6 bases). Germline CDR1 reads KGHSH; CDR2 reads LQKENI. The CDR3 sequence is 14 residues long. Trimming removed 3 bases from V and 5 bases from J, with 13 bases in between. The CDR3 spells CASSPAGGWTEAFF. DNA of the CDR3: TGTGCCAGCTCACCGGCGGGGGGCTGGACTGAAGCTTTCTTT.

The V call is TRBV28, the J call TRBJ1-6; TRBD1 matches 7 bases. This CDR3 contains 15 residues. CDR1 is MDHEN and CDR2 is SYDVKM in the germline V gene. After removal of 4 bases from V and 9 bases from J, the junction contained 9 bases not matched to a gene. The CDR3 loop reads CASSSPGGLISPLHF. The CDR3 DNA follows: TGTGCCAGCAGTTCCCCAGGGGGTCTAATTTCACCCCTCCACTTT.

This clone was seen a single time. This rearrangement joins TRBV28 to TRBJ1-5; 7 nucleotides match TRBD1. Germline V gene sequence: CDR1 MDHEN, CDR2 SYDVKM. This CDR3 is 16 amino acids long. J gave up 4 bases and V 4 bases, and 10 bases lay outside the gene matches. CDR3 sequence: CASSSGGRGWNQPQHF. The DNA for the CDR3 is TGTGCCAGCAGTTCTGGTGGCAGGGGGTGGAATCAGCCCCAGCATTTT.

This clone was seen a few times. CDR3 sequence: CATPSWGGYGYTF. DNA for the CDR3: TGTGCCACCCCCAGCTGGGGGGGCTATGGCTACACCTTC. V and J are TRBV28 and TRBJ1-2, with D tentatively TRBD1 (5 bases). The germline V and J ends were trimmed by 10 bases and 4 bases, with 16 bases remaining between them. The CDR3 consists of 13 residues. The germline V gene encodes CDR1 MDHEN and CDR2 SYDVKM.

A single count supports this clone. V and J are TRBV5-4 and TRBJ2-1; 9 bases match TRBD2. Trimming cost V 5 bases and J 4 bases; bases outside gene matches: 7. The CDR3 is 15 residues long. Germline V gives CDR1 SGHNT, CDR2 YYREEE (reference sequence). The CDR3 is CASRPTSGLYNEQFF. The CDR3 coding sequence is TGTGCCAGCAGGCCGACTAGCGGACTTTACAATGAGCAGTTCTTC.

The CDR3 coding sequence is TGTGCCACCAGCAGAGCAGTTTCTAACTATGGCTACACCTTC. Residues: CATSRAVSNYGYTF. The chain joins TRBV15 to TRBJ1-2; no firm D call. The CDR3 consists of 14 residues. Trimming removed 1 base from V and 0 bases from J, with 6 bases in between. The germline CDR1 and CDR2 sequences are LNHNV and YYDKDF (reference sequence).

This chain uses TRBV3-1 (or the pseudogene TRBV3-2) with TRBJ1-1, with TRBD1 matching over 9 bases. This CDR3 is built from 13 residues. Trimming cost V 4 bases and J 12 bases; bases outside gene matches: 9. CDR1 is LGHDT and CDR2 is YNNKEL in the germline V gene (reference sequence). CDR3 nucleotide sequence: TGTGCCAGCAGCCTCTCCGGGACAGGGTATACTTTCTTT. Amino acid sequence: CASSLSGTGYTFF.

V usage is TRBV3-1 (or the pseudogene TRBV3-2) and J usage is TRBJ2-5; 14 nucleotides line up with TRBD2. The CDR3 runs to 16 residues. The germline V gene has CDR1 LGHDT and CDR2 YNNKEL (reference sequence). The CDR3 spells CAVQTSGGAREETQYF. The CDR3 DNA reads TGTGCAGTTCAGACTAGCGGGGGGGCAAGAGAAGAGACCCAGTACTTC.

The rearrangement joins TRBV19 to TRBJ2-1; 8 bases are a match to TRBD1. Germline V gene data show CDR1 as LNHDA and CDR2 as SQIVND (reference sequence). V was clipped by 4 bases and J by 14 bases; unmatched bases: 10. The CDR3 extends over 13 amino acids. The CDR3 loop reads CASSTNNGGQEFF. The DNA for the CDR3 is TGTGCCAGTAGTACCAATAATGGGGGACAGGAGTTCTTC.

V is TRBV11-2 and J is TRBJ1-4; 10 nucleotides line up with TRBD1. This CDR3 comprises 15 residues. Germline-derived CDR1 and CDR2 are SGHAT and FQNNGV. The junction had 11 bases not matched to a gene; V was cut back by 5 bases and J by 11 bases. The CDR3 sequence: CASSPNSGTGDKLFF. In nucleotides, the CDR3 is TGTGCCAGCAGCCCCAACTCCGGGACAGGGGACAAACTGTTTTTT.

This clone came up a few times. This sequence joins TRBV28 and TRBJ1-4; D remains unclear. CDR1 and CDR2 from the germline V gene are MDHEN and SYDVKM. The ends were cut back, 5 bases at V and 10 bases at J, with 11 bases in the middle. CDR3 length equals 12 residues. CDR3 region: CASSPVPLKLFF. The DNA of the CDR3 is TGTGCCAGCAGTCCTGTCCCCTTAAAACTGTTTTTT.

V and J are TRBV5-8 and TRBJ1-1, with D unresolved. CDR1 and CDR2 (germline): SGHTS, YDEGEE. The CDR3 length is 16 residues. The germline V and J ends were trimmed by 3 bases and 4 bases, with 19 bases remaining between them. CDR3 DNA sequence: TGTGCCAGCAGCTCGGACTGGCTCCGTCCCCCCACTGAAGCTTTCTTT. This codes for CASSSDWLRPPTEAFF.

V gene TRBV12-3 or TRBV12-4 combines with J gene TRBJ1-2; D might be TRBD1 (5 bases). This CDR3 has 11 amino acids. V lost 8 bases and J lost 6, with 10 bases in between. The CDR3 is CASGRGDGYTF. In DNA form, the CDR3 reads TGTGCCAGCGGGAGGGGCGATGGCTACACCTTC.

The chain uses TRBV5-1 and TRBJ1-2, with 8 bases identical to TRBD1. V was clipped by 0 bases and J by 7 bases; unmatched bases: 5. The CDR3 totals 14 residues. The germline gives CDR1 SGHRS, CDR2 YFSETQ. CDR3: CASSLEAGTGGYTF. Here the CDR3 DNA reads TGCGCCAGCAGCTTGGAGGCAGGGACAGGTGGCTACACCTTC.

A word on this clone: Other DNA variants within this sample encode the same CDR3. This chain joins TRBV3-1 (or the pseudogene TRBV3-2) and TRBJ2-2, with 11 bases lining up with TRBD2. V dropped 1 base and J dropped 6; count of bases not matched to a gene: 4. CDR1 is LGHDT and CDR2 is YNNKEL in the germline V gene (reference sequence). The CDR3 length is 16 residues. This CDR3 reads CASSQVLLAGAGELFF. In DNA form, the CDR3 reads TGTGCCAGCAGCCAAGTTTTACTAGCGGGGGCCGGGGAGCTGTTTTTT.